This TCR beta chain was observed in a study of shared clonotypes between healthy human individuals. The overall study: Each donor contributed plates that comprised three CD4 naive, three CD4 memory, two CD8 naive and one CD8 memory. General study findings and limits: Genetic and exposure-history diversity was limited by the small donor number. Even with large depth, rarefaction showed that sorted-subset sequencing was incomplete.

The assay used deep level. The method was immunoSEQ multiplex PCR; TCRdb's version includes in-frame clones alone and lacks a portion of them. Here the sample spans some 500,000 clones, approximately 95% being singletons. The CDR3 is made up of 14 amino acids. V was clipped by 3 bases and J by 3 bases, with 13 bases between them. Per germline, CDR1 SGHNT and CDR2 YYREEE (reference sequence). Turning to this clone: The antigen remains unidentified.

This receptor was obtained from a young woman in good health. Source material: naive CD4+ T cells sorted from blood. The subset is: CD45RA+ positively selected. The V gene is TRBV5-4, the J gene TRBJ2-7; no clear D. CDR3 sequence reads: CASSSSGTDYEQYF. The CDR3 DNA sequence: TGTGCCAGCAGCTCCTCCGGAACGGACTACGAGCAGTACTTC.